The 20 T cell receptor beta chains below all came from one sample that was sequenced in a study of Graves' ophthalmopathy and Graves' hyperthyroidism. Using RNA transcripts, the TCR beta CDR3 regions were amplified. Investigators did first-round RT-PCR with HTBI primers, then second-round multiplex PCR. TCRdb re-called the multiplex PCR reads through MiXCR, storing one row per CDR3 protein. The table lists over a million distinct CDR3 sequences, approximately 35% of them singletons, with more than 9.5% in the top ten. What was sequenced was peripheral blood or thyroid tissue (not recorded which). The receptor set was obtained from an adult man with Graves' hyperthyroidism.

The chain joins TRBV12-3 or TRBV12-4 to TRBJ2-7; 13 bases agree with TRBD2. The CDR3 loop spans 17 amino acids. Trimming removed 7 bases from V and 2 bases from J; junction bases left unmatched: 11. The CDR3 loop is CASKLPGLAGLPYEQYF. As DNA, the CDR3 is TGTGCCAGCAAGCTACCGGGACTAGCGGGACTCCCCTACGAGCAGTACTTC.

In the case of this clonotype: A much larger clone differs from this one at a single base, so this may be a read error. The V gene is TRBV10-3, the J gene TRBJ2-7, with 13 bases fitting TRBD2. This CDR3 region has 19 residues. Germline V CDR1 and CDR2: ENHRY, SYGVKD. The CDR3 region is CASSEPRGTSGAPFYEQYF. The CDR3 coding sequence is TGTGCCAGCAGTGAGCCACGAGGGACTAGCGGGGCTCCCTTCTACGAGCAGTACTTC.

This clonotype showed up just a few times. This chain joins TRBV28 and TRBJ1-6; the D gene is possibly TRBD1 (6 bases). CDR3 size: 14 residues. V shed 6 bases and J shed 11 bases, with 17 bases lying between them. The germline CDR1 and CDR2 sequences are MDHEN and SYDVKM. The CDR3 DNA follows: TGTGCCAGCAGGAAACAGGGTGGGAGGCCACCCCTCCACTTT. This gives the protein CASRKQGGRPPLHF. The complete variable domain, with remaining parts taken from reference TRBV28 and TRBJ1-6, reads DVKVTQSSRYLVKRTGEKVFLECVQDMDHENMFWYRQDPGLGLRLIYFSYDVKMKEKGDIPEGYSVSREKKERFSLILESASTNQTSMYLCASRKQGGRPPLHFGNGTRLTVT.

This clonotype was recorded many times. This rearrangement joins TRBV7-2 to TRBJ1-2; D is uncertain. The germline gives CDR1 SGHTA, CDR2 FQGNSA. The length of the CDR3 is 14 residues. V was clipped by 5 bases and J by 2 bases, with 12 bases between them. CDR3 loop: CASSRRGENYGYTF. The CDR3 bases are TGTGCCAGCAGCCGAAGAGGAGAGAACTATGGCTACACCTTC.

V and J are TRBV5-1 and TRBJ2-7; D is undetermined. V was cut by 0 bases and J by 3 bases, with 22 bases left in between. The CDR3 is 18 amino acids. In germline, CDR1 is SGHRS, CDR2 YFSETQ. In DNA form, the CDR3 reads TGCGCCAGCAGCTTGGGATGGTTGTCAGACGGCACCGACTACGAGCAGTACTTC. It encodes CASSLGWLSDGTDYEQYF.

The chain combines TRBV29-1 with TRBJ2-7; D may be TRBD1 (6 bases). Germline CDR1 and CDR2: SQVTM and ANQGSEA. V was pared by 3 bases and J by 7 bases, with 13 bases between. The CDR3 loop spans 12 amino acids. CDR3 sequence reads: CSVDGRGGEQYF. In nucleotides, the CDR3 is TGCAGCGTTGATGGCAGGGGCGGAGAGCAGTACTTC.

This chain connects TRBV6-5 to TRBJ1-2; 8 bases are a match to TRBD1. CDR3 length: 14 amino acids. The germline gives CDR1 MNHEY, CDR2 SVGAGI. V trimming: 5 bases; J trimming: 5 bases; junction bases outside the gene matches: 7. CDR3 sequence (DNA): TGTGCCAGCAGTGATCCTCAGGGGGCGTATGGCTACACCTTC. Protein product: CASSDPQGAYGYTF.

This clonotype was detected ten times or more. The genes are TRBV9 and TRBJ1-6; unclear D gene. V was clipped by 3 bases and J by 4 bases, with 11 bases between them. Germline assignment: CDR1 SGDLS and CDR2 YYNGEE. The CDR3 loop spans 15 amino acids. The CDR3 DNA sequence: TGTGCCAGCAGCGAGTCCGGAACATATAATTCACCCCTCCACTTT. Protein sequence: CASSESGTYNSPLHF.

The chain employs TRBV29-1 and TRBJ1-2, with a tentative D call TRBD1 (5 bases). Looked up from germline, CDR1 is SQVTM and CDR2 is ANQGSEA. CDR3 length: 12 amino acids. V was pared by 8 bases and J by 4 bases, with 14 bases between. The CDR3 loop is CSSEGESYGYTF. CDR3 in DNA: TGCAGCAGTGAAGGGGAGTCCTATGGCTACACCTTC.

The rearrangement joins TRBV25-1 to TRBJ2-2; 8 bases are shared with TRBD2. V dropped 5 bases and J dropped 9; count of bases not matched to a gene: 11. The CDR3 has 15 residues. Germline assignment: CDR1 MGHDK and CDR2 SYGVNS. CDR3 sequence (DNA): TGTGCCAGCAGTTACTTCCCTAGCGGGTCCAGGGAGCTGTTTTTT. Amino acid sequence: CASSYFPSGSRELFF.

The J gene is TRBJ1-1, the V gene TRBV7-2, with 10 bases identical to TRBD1. J lost 1 base, V lost 4 bases, and 6 bases had no gene match. Germline assignment: CDR1 SGHTA and CDR2 FQGNSA. This CDR3 has 16 residues. The CDR3 DNA reads as TGTGCCAGCAGCTCCAGGGACAGGGGCGAGAACACTGAAGCTTTCTTT. Protein product: CASSSRDRGENTEAFF.

The chain combines TRBV27 with TRBJ2-7; perhaps D is TRBD1 or TRBD2 (7 bases each). The CDR3 contains 14 residues. The germline gives CDR1 MNHEY, CDR2 SMNVEV (reference sequence). Trimming cost V 5 bases and J 3 bases, with 14 bases left between them. This chain's CDR3 is CASSIQGGIYEQYF. The CDR3 DNA sequence: TGTGCCAGCAGTATCCAGGGGGGGATCTACGAGCAGTACTTC.

This clonotype showed up many times. V is TRBV5-1 and J is TRBJ2-7; TRBD1 aligns across 9 bases. CDR3 length: 15 amino acids. V trimming: 0 bases; J trimming: 5 bases; junction bases outside the gene matches: 6. Germline loops: CDR1 SGHRS, CDR2 YFSETQ. In DNA, the CDR3 is TGCGCCAGCAGCTTGGGGGACAGGGAAGGCGACGAGCAGTACTTC. As protein: CASSLGDREGDEQYF.

This clonotype appeared many times. This chain connects TRBV11-2 to TRBJ1-6; no clear D. The germline CDR1 and CDR2 sequences are SGHAT and FQNNGV. Trimming left V 4 bases short and J 11 bases short, with 12 bases between. The CDR3 has 13 amino acids. CDR3: CASSSIGNAPLHF. The CDR3 nucleotides are TGTGCCAGCAGCTCAATCGGCAATGCACCCCTCCACTTT. Together with reference TRBV11-2 and TRBJ1-6, the CDR3 gives the full variable domain: EAGVAQSPRYKIIEKRQSVAFWCNPISGHATLYWYQQILGQGPKLLIQFQNNGVVDDSQLPKDRFSAERLKGVDSTLKIQPAKLEDSAVYLCASSSIGNAPLHFGNGTRLTVT.

The chain carries TRBV20-1 and TRBJ2-5; 8 bases fit TRBD1. CDR1 is DFQATT, CDR2 SNEGSKA, per germline (reference sequence). CDR3 length: 15 residues. The ends lost 5 bases at V and 5 bases at J; junction bases unmatched: 13. The CDR3 is CSASDRDIGLETQYF. As DNA, the CDR3 is TGCAGTGCTTCGGACAGGGACATAGGGTTGGAGACCCAGTACTTC.

Regarding this clonotype: An end of the junction differs from the germline gene, which may be a read error. CDR3 residues: CSVAGGETLSF. CDR3 in DNA: TGCAGCGTTGCAGGAGGGGAGACTCTCTCCTTC. The chain recombines TRBV29-1 with TRBJ1-2, with a tentative D call TRBD1 (5 bases). The CDR3 sequence is 11 residues long. Germline CDR1 is SQVTM and CDR2 is ANQGSEA.

This clonotype was seen a handful of times. The CDR3 is CSARSLVEGGETQYF. For the CDR3, the DNA is TGCAGTGCTAGATCCCTCGTGGAGGGGGGAGAGACCCAGTACTTC. The J gene is TRBJ2-5, the V gene TRBV20-1, with D perhaps assigned TRBD1 or TRBD2 (6 bases each). Per the germline V gene, CDR1 is DFQATT and CDR2 is SNEGSKA (reference sequence). CDR3 length: 15 residues. V was clipped by 2 bases and J by 4 bases, with 17 bases between them.

Ten or more counts support this clonotype. J is TRBJ1-6 and V is TRBV10-2, with 8 bases lining up with TRBD1. V lost 6 bases and J lost 8; bases outside the gene matches: 6. The V gene's germline CDR1 is WSHSY and CDR2 SAAADI. This CDR3 has 14 residues. The CDR3 loop is CASRADRDDSPLHF. The CDR3 DNA is TGCGCCAGCAGAGCGGACAGGGATGATTCACCCCTCCACTTT.

The rearrangement uses TRBV7-3 and TRBJ2-7; D unclear. V was cut by 5 bases and J by 1 base, with 12 bases left in between. This CDR3 comprises 14 residues. Germline CDR1 SGHTA, CDR2 FQGTGA. CDR3 sequence reads: CASSVNDGSYEQYF. CDR3 DNA: TGTGCCAGCAGCGTAAACGACGGGTCCTACGAGCAGTACTTC. Drawing the rest from reference TRBV7-3 and TRBJ2-7, the complete variable domain is GAGVSQTPSNKVTEKGKYVELRCDPISGHTALYWYRQSLGQGPEFLIYFQGTGAADDSGLPNDRFFAVRPEGSVSTLKIQRTERGDSAVYLCASSVNDGSYEQYFGPGTRLTVT.

This clonotype was seen at least ten times. J is TRBJ2-2 and V is TRBV19; D unclear. Trimming shortened V by 7 bases and J by 6 bases, and 12 bases separated the two germline ends. Germline CDR1 and CDR2: LNHDA and SQIVND (reference sequence). The CDR3 contains 13 residues. CDR3 region: CASIRRNPGELFF. The CDR3 DNA is TGTGCCAGTATTCGCCGGAATCCCGGGGAGCTGTTTTTT.